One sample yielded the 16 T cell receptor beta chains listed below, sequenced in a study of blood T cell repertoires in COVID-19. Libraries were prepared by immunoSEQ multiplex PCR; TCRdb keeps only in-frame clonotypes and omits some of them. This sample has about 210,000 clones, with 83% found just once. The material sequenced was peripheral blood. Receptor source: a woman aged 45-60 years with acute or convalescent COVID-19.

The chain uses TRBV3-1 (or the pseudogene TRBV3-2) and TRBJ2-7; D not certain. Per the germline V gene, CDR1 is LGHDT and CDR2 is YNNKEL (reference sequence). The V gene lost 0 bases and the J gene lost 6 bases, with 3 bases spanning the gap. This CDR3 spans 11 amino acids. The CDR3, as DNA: TGTGCCAGCAGCCAAGAGGCCGAGCAGTACTTC. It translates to CASSQEAEQYF.

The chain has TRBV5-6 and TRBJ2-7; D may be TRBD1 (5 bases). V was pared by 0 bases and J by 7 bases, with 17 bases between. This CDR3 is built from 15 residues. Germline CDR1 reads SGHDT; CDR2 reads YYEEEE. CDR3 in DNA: TGTGCCAGCAGCTTGGCAGGGTGGGCGAGTAAGGAGCAGTACTTC. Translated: CASSLAGWASKEQYF.

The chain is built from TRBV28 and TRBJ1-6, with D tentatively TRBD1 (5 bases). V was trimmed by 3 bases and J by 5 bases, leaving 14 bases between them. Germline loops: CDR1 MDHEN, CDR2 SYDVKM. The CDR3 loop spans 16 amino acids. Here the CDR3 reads CASSLAPSGDNSPLHF. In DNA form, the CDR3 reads TGTGCCAGCAGTTTGGCCCCTTCGGGGGATAATTCACCCCTCCACTTT.

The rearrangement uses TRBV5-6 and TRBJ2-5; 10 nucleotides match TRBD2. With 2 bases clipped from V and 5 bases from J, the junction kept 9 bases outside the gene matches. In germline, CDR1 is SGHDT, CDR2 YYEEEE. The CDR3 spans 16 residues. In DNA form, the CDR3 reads TGTGCCAGCAGCTTTTCGGCTAGCGGGAGTTTGGAGACCCAGTACTTC. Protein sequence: CASSFSASGSLETQYF.

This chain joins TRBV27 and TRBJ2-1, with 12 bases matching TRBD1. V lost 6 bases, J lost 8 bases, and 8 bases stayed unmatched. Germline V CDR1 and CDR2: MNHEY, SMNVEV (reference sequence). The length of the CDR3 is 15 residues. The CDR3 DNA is TGTGCCAGCAGCCCTCCCGGGACAGGGGGCCATGAGCAGTTCTTC. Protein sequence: CASSPPGTGGHEQFF.

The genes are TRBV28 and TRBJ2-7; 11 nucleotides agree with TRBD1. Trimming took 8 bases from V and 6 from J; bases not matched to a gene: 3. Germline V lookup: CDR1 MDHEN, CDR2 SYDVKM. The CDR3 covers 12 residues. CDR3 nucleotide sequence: TGTGCCAGCCGGACAGGGGGCAGCGAGCAGTACTTC. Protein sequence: CASRTGGSEQYF.

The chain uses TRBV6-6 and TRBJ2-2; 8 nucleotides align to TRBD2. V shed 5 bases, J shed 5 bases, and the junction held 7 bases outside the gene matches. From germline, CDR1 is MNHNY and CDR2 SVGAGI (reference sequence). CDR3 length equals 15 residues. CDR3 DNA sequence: TGTGCCAGCAGTGACGGACTAGCCCGAACCGGGGAGCTGTTTTTT. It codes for CASSDGLARTGELFF.

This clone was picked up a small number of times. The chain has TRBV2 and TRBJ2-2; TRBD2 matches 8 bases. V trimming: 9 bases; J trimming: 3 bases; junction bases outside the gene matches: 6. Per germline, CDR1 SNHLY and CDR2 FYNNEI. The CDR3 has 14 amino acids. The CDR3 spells CASTGTRYTGELFF. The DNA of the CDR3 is TGTGCCAGTACCGGGACTAGGTACACCGGGGAGCTGTTTTTT.

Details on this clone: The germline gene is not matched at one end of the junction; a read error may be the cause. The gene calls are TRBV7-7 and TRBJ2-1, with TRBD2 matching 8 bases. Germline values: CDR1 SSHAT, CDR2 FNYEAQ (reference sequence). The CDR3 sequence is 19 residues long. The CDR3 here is CASSCFLDSTSGTNNEQFF. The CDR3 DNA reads TGTGCTAGCAGCTGCTTTTTAGATAGTACTAGCGGAACTAACAATGAGCAGTTCTTC. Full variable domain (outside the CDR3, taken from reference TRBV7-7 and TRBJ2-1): GAGVSQSPRYKVTKRGQDVTLRCDPISSHATLYWYQQALGQGPEFLTYFNYEAQPDKSGLPSDRFSAERPEGSISTLTIQRTEQRDSAMYRCASSCFLDSTSGTNNEQFFGPGTRLTVL.

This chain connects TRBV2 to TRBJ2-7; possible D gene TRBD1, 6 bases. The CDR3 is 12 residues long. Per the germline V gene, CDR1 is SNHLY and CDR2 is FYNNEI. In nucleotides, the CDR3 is TGTGCAACTGGACAGATGACCTACGAGCAGTACTTC. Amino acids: CATGQMTYEQYF.

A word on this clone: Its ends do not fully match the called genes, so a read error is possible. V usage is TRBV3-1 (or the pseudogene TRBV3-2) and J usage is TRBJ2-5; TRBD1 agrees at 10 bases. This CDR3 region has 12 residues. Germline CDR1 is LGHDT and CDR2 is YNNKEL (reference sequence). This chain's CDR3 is CASSQDGDRGDF. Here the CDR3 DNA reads TGTGCCAGCAGCCAAGATGGGGACAGGGGAGACTTC.

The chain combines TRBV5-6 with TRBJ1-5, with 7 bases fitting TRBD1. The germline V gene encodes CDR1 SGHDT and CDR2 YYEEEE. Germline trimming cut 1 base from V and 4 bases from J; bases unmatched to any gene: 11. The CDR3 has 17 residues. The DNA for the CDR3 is TGTGCCAGCAGCTTGTTTGGGACAGACCGGATAAATCAGCCCCAGCATTTT. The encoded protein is CASSLFGTDRINQPQHF.

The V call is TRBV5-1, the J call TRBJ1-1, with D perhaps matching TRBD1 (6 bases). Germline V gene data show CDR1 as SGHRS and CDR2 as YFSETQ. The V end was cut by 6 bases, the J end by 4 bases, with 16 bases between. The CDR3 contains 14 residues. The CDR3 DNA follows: TGCGCCAGCACCCCAGTGGCAGGGGCCACTGAAGCTTTCTTT. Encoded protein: CASTPVAGATEAFF.

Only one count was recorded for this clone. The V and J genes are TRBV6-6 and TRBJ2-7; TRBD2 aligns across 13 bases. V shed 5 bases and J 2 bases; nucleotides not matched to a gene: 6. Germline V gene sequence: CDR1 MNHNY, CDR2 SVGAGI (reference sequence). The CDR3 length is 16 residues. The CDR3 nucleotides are TGTGCCAGCAGTCCGGGGACTAGCGGGATTCCCTACGAGCAGTACTTC. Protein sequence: CASSPGTSGIPYEQYF.

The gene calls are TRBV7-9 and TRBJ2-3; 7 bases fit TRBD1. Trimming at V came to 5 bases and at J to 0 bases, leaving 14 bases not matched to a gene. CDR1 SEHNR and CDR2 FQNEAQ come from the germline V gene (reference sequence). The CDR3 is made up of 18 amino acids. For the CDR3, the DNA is TGTGCCAGCAGCCTACCTACATTACAGGGGTCCAGCACAGATACGCAGTATTTT. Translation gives CASSLPTLQGSSTDTQYF.

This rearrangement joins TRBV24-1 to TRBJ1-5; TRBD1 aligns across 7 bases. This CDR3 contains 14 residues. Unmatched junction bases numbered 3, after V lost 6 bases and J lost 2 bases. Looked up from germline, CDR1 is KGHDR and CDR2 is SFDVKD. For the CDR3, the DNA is TGTGCCACCAGTCGAACAGGGGGCAATCAGCCCCAGCATTTT. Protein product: CATSRTGGNQPQHF.